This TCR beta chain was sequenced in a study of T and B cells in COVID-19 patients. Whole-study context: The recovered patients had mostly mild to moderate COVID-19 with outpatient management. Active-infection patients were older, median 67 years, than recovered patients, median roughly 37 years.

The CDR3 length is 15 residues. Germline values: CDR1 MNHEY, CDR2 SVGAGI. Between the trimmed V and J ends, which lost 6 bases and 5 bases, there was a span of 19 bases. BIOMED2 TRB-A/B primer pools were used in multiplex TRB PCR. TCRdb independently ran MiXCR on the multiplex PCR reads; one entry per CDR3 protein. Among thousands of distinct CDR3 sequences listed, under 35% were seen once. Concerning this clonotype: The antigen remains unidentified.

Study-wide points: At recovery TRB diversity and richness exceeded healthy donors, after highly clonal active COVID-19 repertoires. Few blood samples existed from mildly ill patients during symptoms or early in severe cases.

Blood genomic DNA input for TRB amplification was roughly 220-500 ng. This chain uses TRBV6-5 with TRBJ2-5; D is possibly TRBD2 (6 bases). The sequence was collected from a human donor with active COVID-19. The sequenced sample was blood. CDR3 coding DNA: TGTGCCAGCAGACCTAACGCGGGGACTTTGGAGACCCAGTACTTC. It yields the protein CASRPNAGTLETQYF.